This T cell receptor beta chain was recorded in a study of T-cell memory formation after mild COVID-19. Broader study findings: Prior to infection, memory already included some responding clones, suggesting cross-reactive memory joined. Mainly CM and EM harbored the contracting CD4+ clones; mainly EMRA harbored the CD8+ ones. Clones shrinking between day 15 and 85 showed a balanced CD4/CD8 split, and those that grew later tilted toward CD4+.

On this clonotype: Its antigen remains unknown.

MiXCR, applied by TCRdb to the 5' RACE reads, yields one record per CDR3 protein. The sample holds approximately 570,000 distinct CDR3 sequences, more than 15% seen once. This TCR was recovered from an adult woman who had mild COVID-19 (a few samples of this study predate the infection). Cell type and time point are not known. Input material: PBMCs or a T cell subset sorted from them (not recorded which).

Here the CDR3 reads CASSLGPGRNTEAFF. The DNA for the CDR3 is TGTGCCAGCAGCTTGGGTCCAGGGAGGAACACTGAAGCTTTCTTT. This rearrangement joins TRBV5-5 to TRBJ1-1; tentatively, D is TRBD1 (5 bases). This CDR3 is built from 15 residues. Germline assignment: CDR1 SGHKS and CDR2 YYEKEE (reference sequence). Between the trimmed V and J ends, which lost 0 bases and 1 base, there was a span of 10 bases.